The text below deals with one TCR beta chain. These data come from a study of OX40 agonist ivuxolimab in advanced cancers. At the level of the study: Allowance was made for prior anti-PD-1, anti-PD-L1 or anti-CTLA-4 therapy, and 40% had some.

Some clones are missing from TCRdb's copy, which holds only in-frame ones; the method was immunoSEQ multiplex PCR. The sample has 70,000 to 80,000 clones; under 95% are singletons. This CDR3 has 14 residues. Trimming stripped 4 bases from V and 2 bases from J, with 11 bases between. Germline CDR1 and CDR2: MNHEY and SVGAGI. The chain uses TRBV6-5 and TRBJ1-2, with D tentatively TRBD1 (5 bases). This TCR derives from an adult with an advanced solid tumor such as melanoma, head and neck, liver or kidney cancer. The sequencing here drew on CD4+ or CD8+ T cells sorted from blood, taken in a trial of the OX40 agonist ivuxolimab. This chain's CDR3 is CASSFMGPNYGYTF. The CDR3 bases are TGTGCCAGCAGTTTCATGGGACCAAACTATGGCTACACCTTC.